The 29 T cell receptor beta chains in this list originate from one sample, sequenced in a study of blood T cell repertoires in COVID-19. Profiling relied on immunoSEQ multiplex PCR, and the TCRdb table lists in-frame clones only, not all of them. The sample lists about 210,000 clones, around 86% seen once, with 8% to 9.5% in the top ten. The sequenced sample consisted of PBMCs or T cells enriched from blood (not recorded which). The receptors originated from a woman aged 50 to 60 with acute COVID-19.

V and J are TRBV7-2 and TRBJ2-1; 13 nucleotides line up with TRBD2. V was clipped by 5 bases and J by 8 bases; unmatched bases: 12. Germline CDR1 SGHTA, CDR2 FQGNSA. CDR3 size: 17 residues. The CDR3 bases are TGTGCCAGCAGCCCAGCCGGGACTAGCGGGAATCTCGATGAGCAGTTCTTC. Translating it yields CASSPAGTSGNLDEQFF. The whole variable domain, filled in from reference TRBV7-2 and TRBJ2-1, reads GAGVSQSPSNKVTEKGKDVELRCDPISGHTALYWYRQSLGQGLEFLIYFQGNSAPDKSGLPSDRFSAERTGGSVSTLTIQRTQQEDSAVYLCASSPAGTSGNLDEQFFGPGTRLTVL.

This chain joins TRBV5-1 and TRBJ1-5; maybe TRBD1 (6 bases). Per the germline V gene, CDR1 is SGHRS and CDR2 is YFSETQ. CDR3 length: 14 amino acids. V was pared by 0 bases and J by 3 bases, with 7 bases between. CDR3 sequence reads: CASSLGGLNQPQHF. CDR3 DNA: TGCGCCAGCAGCTTGGGGGGGCTCAATCAGCCCCAGCATTTT.

The gene calls are TRBV5-1 and TRBJ2-5, with 12 bases lining up with TRBD2. Germline V gene lookup returns CDR1 SGHRS and CDR2 YFSETQ. The CDR3 is 16 amino acids. Trimming took 2 bases from V and 4 from J; bases not matched to a gene: 6. The CDR3 loop reads CASSFTGLAGTETQYF. CDR3 nucleotide sequence: TGCGCCAGCAGCTTTACTGGACTAGCGGGAACAGAGACCCAGTACTTC.

The chain joins TRBV5-4 to TRBJ1-4, with 8 bases matching TRBD1. After removal of 1 base from V and 4 bases from J, the junction contained 3 bases not matched to a gene. CDR1 and CDR2 (germline): SGHNT, YYREEE (reference sequence). This CDR3 has 15 residues. The CDR3 sequence is CASSLQGAGNEKLFF. In DNA, the CDR3 is TGTGCCAGCAGCTTGCAGGGGGCCGGTAATGAAAAACTGTTTTTT.

This rearrangement joins TRBV28 to TRBJ1-6, with 9 nucleotides matching TRBD1. CDR1 and CDR2 (germline): MDHEN, SYDVKM. The junction had 5 bases not matched to a gene; V was cut back by 5 bases and J by 9 bases. There are 14 residues in the CDR3. CDR3 bases: TGTGCCAGCAGTCTCACAGGGGGCGGTTCACCCCTCCACTTT. As protein: CASSLTGGGSPLHF.

This rearrangement joins TRBV4-1 to TRBJ2-7; possible D gene TRBD2, 5 bases. Germline CDR1 and CDR2: MGHRA and YSYEKL. Trimming shortened V by 4 bases and J by 7 bases, and 20 bases separated the two germline ends. The CDR3 contains 15 residues. Here the CDR3 reads CASSPSAGKGSEQYF. DNA for the CDR3: TGCGCCAGCAGCCCATCCGCGGGTAAGGGTTCGGAGCAGTACTTC.

V gene TRBV5-1 combines with J gene TRBJ2-6; D uncertain. V was pared by 3 bases and J by 1 base, with 8 bases between. The CDR3 consists of 15 residues. Germline loops: CDR1 SGHRS, CDR2 YFSETQ. The CDR3 DNA is TGCGCCAGCAGCTCTACAGTTTCTGGGGCCAACGTCCTGACTTTC. Its protein product is CASSSTVSGANVLTF. The whole variable domain, remainder taken from reference TRBV5-1 and TRBJ2-6, is KAGVTQTPRYLIKTRGQQVTLSCSPISGHRSVSWYQQTPGQGLQFLFEYFSETQRNKGNFPGRFSGRQFSNSRSEMNVSTLELGDSALYLCASSSTVSGANVLTFGAGSRLTVL.

The chain is built from TRBV18 and TRBJ2-5; 12 bases are a match to TRBD1. V was pared by 5 bases and J by 7 bases, with 26 bases of the junction left unmatched. Germline V gene lookup returns CDR1 KGHSH and CDR2 LQKENI. The CDR3 loop spans 21 amino acids. CDR3 sequence reads: CASSMMTGTGGQGRLSGTQYF. The CDR3 region has the DNA TGTGCCAGCTCAATGATGACCGGGACAGGGGGCCAAGGCCGCCTTTCGGGGACCCAGTACTTC.

This chain links TRBV3-1 (or the pseudogene TRBV3-2) with TRBJ2-7; 8 bases agree with TRBD1. Per the germline V gene, CDR1 is LGHDT and CDR2 is YNNKEL (reference sequence). V dropped 0 bases and J dropped 2; count of bases not matched to a gene: 6. This CDR3 is built from 16 residues. This chain's CDR3 is CASSQERPQGAYEQYF. Here the CDR3 DNA reads TGTGCCAGCAGCCAAGAGAGGCCACAGGGGGCCTACGAGCAGTACTTC.

The chain recombines TRBV27 with TRBJ2-2, with TRBD1 identical over 9 bases. There are 14 residues in the CDR3. V lost 6 bases and J lost 6; bases outside the gene matches: 5. Germline CDR1 is MNHEY and CDR2 is SMNVEV (reference sequence). CDR3 nucleotide sequence: TGTGCCAGCAGGACAGGGGGTAACGCCGGGGAGCTGTTTTTT. This sequence encodes CASRTGGNAGELFF.

The chain has TRBV6-5 and TRBJ2-2, with D possibly TRBD1 on 6 matching bases. This CDR3 has 13 amino acids. Trimming cost V 7 bases and J 7 bases, with 13 bases left between them. Germline V lookup: CDR1 MNHEY, CDR2 SVGAGI. Written as DNA, the CDR3 is TGTGCCAGCACTAACCAGGGGTTCGGGGAGCTGTTTTTT. Its translation is CASTNQGFGELFF.

The chain recombines TRBV7-2 with TRBJ2-7; D not certain. This CDR3 is built from 13 residues. From germline, CDR1 is SGHTA and CDR2 FQGNSA. With 0 bases removed from V and 7 bases from J, the gap between germline ends came to 10 bases. The CDR3 nucleotides read TGTGCCAGCAGCTTAGCGAAAACAGTTGAGCAGTACTTC. Its protein is CASSLAKTVEQYF.

V and J are TRBV27 and TRBJ2-5; no clear D. This CDR3 region has 13 residues. V lost 3 bases and J lost 7, with 12 bases in between. From germline, CDR1 is MNHEY and CDR2 SMNVEV (reference sequence). The CDR3 DNA reads TGTGCCAGCAGTTTGGAGCCCACGTCGACCCAGTACTTC. Protein sequence: CASSLEPTSTQYF.

This chain connects TRBV11-2 to TRBJ2-5; TRBD2 matches at 9 bases. The CDR3 length is 18 residues. From germline, CDR1 is SGHAT and CDR2 FQNNGV. V shed 5 bases and J 0 bases; nucleotides not matched to a gene: 13. CDR3 bases: TGTGCCAGCAGCAAAACTCCGTTAGCGGGGGACAACCAAGAGACCCAGTACTTC. Translation: CASSKTPLAGDNQETQYF. The variable domain in full, with the rest retrieved from reference TRBV11-2 and TRBJ2-5, is EAGVAQSPRYKIIEKRQSVAFWCNPISGHATLYWYQQILGQGPKLLIQFQNNGVVDDSQLPKDRFSAERLKGVDSTLKIQPAKLEDSAVYLCASSKTPLAGDNQETQYFGPGTRLLVL.

This clone was found a few times. Written as DNA, the CDR3 is TGCGCCAGCAGCTTGTCAGGGTATAGCAATCAGCCCCAGCATTTT. Residues: CASSLSGYSNQPQHF. The chain employs TRBV5-1 and TRBJ1-5; tentative D call: TRBD1 (5 bases). The CDR3 covers 15 residues. Trimming took off 1 base at V and 0 bases at J, with 8 bases between the two ends. The V gene's germline CDR1 is SGHRS and CDR2 YFSETQ.

This sequence joins TRBV28 and TRBJ2-1; 7 bases align to TRBD2. The germline gives CDR1 MDHEN, CDR2 SYDVKM. This CDR3 spans 13 amino acids. Trimming removed 5 bases from V and 7 bases from J; junction bases left unmatched: 5. The CDR3 coding sequence is TGTGCCAGCAGTCGGACCGGGGGGAATGAGCAGTTCTTC. Its protein is CASSRTGGNEQFF.

This rearrangement joins TRBV6-5 to TRBJ2-2, with 8 bases aligning to TRBD1. V gave up 5 bases and J gave up 4 bases; unmatched junction bases: 3. The CDR3 covers 14 residues. The germline CDR1 and CDR2 sequences are MNHEY and SVGAGI. Here the CDR3 DNA reads TGTGCCAGCAGTCGGACAGGGAGCACCGGGGAGCTGTTTTTT. It specifies CASSRTGSTGELFF.

The chain uses TRBV11-2 and TRBJ2-3; D remains unclear. Trimming pared 5 bases from V and 3 bases from J, leaving 6 bases between. Germline V gene lookup returns CDR1 SGHAT and CDR2 FQNNGV. The CDR3 length is 12 residues. The CDR3 here is CASSPSTDTQYF. In DNA, the CDR3 is TGTGCCAGCAGCCCCTCGACAGATACGCAGTATTTT.

The V and J genes are TRBV4-1 and TRBJ1-5, with 7 bases aligning to TRBD1. The CDR3 is made up of 16 amino acids. The V and J ends lost 0 bases and 2 bases, in that order; junction bases with no gene match: 4. Germline V gives CDR1 MGHRA, CDR2 YSYEKL. The CDR3 loop is CASSQDLGTGNQPQHF. For the CDR3, the DNA is TGCGCCAGCAGCCAAGATCTCGGGACAGGCAATCAGCCCCAGCATTTT.

This chain uses TRBV9 with TRBJ2-3, with 8 bases matching TRBD2. The V segment lost 0 bases and the J segment 6 bases; nucleotides outside the gene matches: 9. There are 16 residues in the CDR3. Germline CDR1 is SGDLS and CDR2 is YYNGEE. The CDR3 coding sequence is TGTGCCAGCAGCGTAGCGGGAGGGCCCCCGTCGGATACGCAGTATTTT. Its protein is CASSVAGGPPSDTQYF.

This clone has just one count. The genes are TRBV6-1 and TRBJ1-3; TRBD1 aligns across 7 bases. V gave up 3 bases and J gave up 3 bases; unmatched junction bases: 11. The CDR3 covers 17 residues. Per the germline V gene, CDR1 is MNHNS and CDR2 is SASEGT. In DNA, the CDR3 is TGTGCCAGCAGTGACCTCTCCGGGACAGTCTTTGGAAACACCATATATTTT. Translation gives CASSDLSGTVFGNTIYF.

V is TRBV27 and J is TRBJ1-5, with a possible D match to TRBD1 (6 bases). The CDR3 is made up of 16 amino acids. The ends were cut back, 0 bases at V and 4 bases at J, with 13 bases in the middle. Germline values: CDR1 MNHEY, CDR2 SMNVEV (reference sequence). Written as DNA, the CDR3 is TGTGCCAGCAGTTTATCTATGGGGGCGCGTAATCAGCCCCAGCATTTT. Protein: CASSLSMGARNQPQHF.

The V gene is TRBV7-2, the J gene TRBJ2-7; 9 bases are shared with TRBD2. The CDR3 totals 15 residues. Germline V gives CDR1 SGHTA, CDR2 FQGNSA. V lost 1 base and J lost 0; bases outside the gene matches: 1. CDR3 in amino acids: CASSLVSGSSYEQYF. The CDR3 nucleotides read TGTGCCAGCAGCTTAGTTAGCGGGAGCTCCTACGAGCAGTACTTC.

The chain joins TRBV9 to TRBJ2-6; 7 positions agree with TRBD2. V lost 4 bases and J lost 0; bases outside the gene matches: 22. The CDR3 is 22 amino acids. Germline loops: CDR1 SGDLS, CDR2 YYNGEE. This CDR3 is CASSTAEVGGRLDYSGANVLTF. The CDR3 DNA is TGTGCCAGCAGCACCGCTGAGGTGGGGGGGAGACTGGACTACTCTGGGGCCAACGTCCTGACTTTC.

J is TRBJ1-1 and V is TRBV7-2; D may be TRBD1 (5 bases). The CDR3 extends over 14 amino acids. The V end was cut by 5 bases, the J end by 4 bases, with 14 bases between. Germline V gene data show CDR1 as SGHTA and CDR2 as FQGNSA. CDR3 sequence reads: CASSVRVVGTEAFF. Here the CDR3 DNA reads TGTGCCAGCAGCGTCAGGGTTGTAGGCACTGAAGCTTTCTTT.

The chain joins TRBV2 to TRBJ2-1; a possible D gene is TRBD2 (6 bases). There are 14 residues in the CDR3. Germline-derived CDR1 and CDR2 are SNHLY and FYNNEI. Trimming took off 6 bases at V and 4 bases at J, with 13 bases between the two ends. CDR3 sequence reads: CASRSADYYNEQFF. CDR3 nucleotides: TGTGCCAGCAGGTCCGCGGACTATTACAATGAGCAGTTCTTC.

The V call is TRBV6-2 or TRBV6-3, the J call TRBJ2-1; 7 bases agree with TRBD2. The CDR3 loop spans 12 amino acids. The V gene's germline CDR1 is MNHEY and CDR2 SVGEGT. Losses at the gene ends were 5 bases for V and 7 bases for J; bases not matched to a gene: 2. The CDR3: CASSRGSNEQFF. In nucleotides, the CDR3 is TGTGCCAGCAGTCGCGGGAGTAATGAGCAGTTCTTC.

This chain connects TRBV30 to TRBJ2-7; 11 bases are shared with TRBD2. The germline V gene has CDR1 GTSNPN and CDR2 SVGIG (reference sequence). This CDR3 is 15 amino acids long. The J segment lost 3 bases and the V segment lost 6 bases, leaving 10 bases of the junction unmatched. This chain's CDR3 is CACIFRLAGNYEQYF. The CDR3 DNA reads as TGTGCCTGTATCTTCAGACTAGCGGGAAACTACGAGCAGTACTTC.

This chain connects TRBV6-1 to TRBJ1-2, with D possibly matching TRBD1 (6 bases). Trimming shortened V by 1 base and J by 4 bases, and 10 bases separated the two germline ends. Germline CDR1 MNHNS, CDR2 SASEGT. The CDR3 length is 14 residues. In nucleotides, the CDR3 is TGTGCCAGCAGTGAAGGGGGACAATCCTATGGCTACACCTTC. Protein sequence: CASSEGGQSYGYTF.